Following are 31 T cell receptor beta chains from one sample sequenced in a study of response to subunit inactivated influenza vaccine. One entry per CDR3 protein, called by TCRdb with MiXCR from the RT-PCR reads. The table has around 750,000 distinct CDR3 sequences, 21% seen once. Specimen: PBMCs from blood, collected about 5 days after vaccination. Receptors were obtained from a man aged 50 to 59 who received an inactivated influenza vaccine.

This chain links TRBV6-5 with TRBJ2-3; TRBD2 matches 9 bases. The V gene end was trimmed by 4 bases and the J gene end by 3 bases; junction bases not matched to a gene: 2. CDR3 length: 14 amino acids. The germline gives CDR1 MNHEY, CDR2 SVGAGI. CDR3 amino acids: CASSSSGETDTQYF. In DNA, the CDR3 is TGTGCCAGCAGTTCTAGCGGGGAAACAGATACGCAGTATTTT.

This clonotype has just a few counts. This chain connects TRBV11-2 to TRBJ2-1; 7 positions agree with TRBD1. Germline assignment: CDR1 SGHAT and CDR2 FQNNGV. The CDR3 runs 14 residues. V gave up 9 bases and J gave up 8 bases; unmatched junction bases: 13. The CDR3 loop reads CASQQGIGLDEQFF. DNA for the CDR3: TGTGCCAGTCAACAGGGGATTGGGCTGGATGAGCAGTTCTTC.

This clonotype was counted between two and nine times. The gene calls are TRBV7-9 and TRBJ2-1; D gene unclear. CDR1 SEHNR and CDR2 FQNEAQ come from the germline V gene (reference sequence). This CDR3 contains 14 residues. Deletions cut 7 bases from V and 0 bases from J, with 10 bases between. CDR3 in amino acids: CASIREDSYNEQFF. The DNA for the CDR3 is TGTGCCAGCATCCGCGAGGACTCCTACAATGAGCAGTTCTTC.

At least ten counts were recorded for this clonotype. The gene calls are TRBV6-5 and TRBJ2-1, with D maybe TRBD1 (6 bases). In germline, CDR1 is MNHEY, CDR2 SVGAGI. V was trimmed by 0 bases and J by 7 bases, leaving 13 bases between them. This CDR3 comprises 15 residues. In DNA form, the CDR3 reads TGTGCCAGCAGTTACTCGTTGGGGGACAAAAATGAGCAGTTCTTC. Residues: CASSYSLGDKNEQFF.

The rearrangement joins TRBV7-9 to TRBJ2-1, with 11 bases identical to TRBD2. The CDR3 covers 15 residues. The germline gives CDR1 SEHNR, CDR2 FQNEAQ (reference sequence). Losses at the gene ends were 5 bases for V and 5 bases for J; bases not matched to a gene: 5. The DNA of the CDR3 is TGTGCCAGCAGCATTACTAGCGGGAGTAACAATGAGCAGTTCTTC. Protein: CASSITSGSNNEQFF.

The gene calls are TRBV11-2 and TRBJ2-7; D is possibly TRBD2 (5 bases). Trimming left V 4 bases short and J 0 bases short, with 10 bases between. The CDR3 extends over 14 amino acids. CDR1 is SGHAT, CDR2 FQNNGV, per germline. CDR3 bases: TGTGCCAGCAGCTCTCAGCGGAACTCCTACGAGCAGTACTTC. Amino acid sequence: CASSSQRNSYEQYF.

The table lists this clonotype with a few counts. The J gene is TRBJ2-5, the V gene TRBV12-3 or TRBV12-4; D possibly matches TRBD1 or TRBD2 (5 bases each). The length of the CDR3 is 13 residues. Trimming stripped 3 bases from V and 7 bases from J, with 12 bases between. The CDR3 DNA sequence: TGTGCCAGCAGTTTCCGGGACGGGTCGACCCAGTACTTC. This gives the protein CASSFRDGSTQYF.

The J gene is TRBJ2-1, the V gene TRBV4-3, with TRBD2 matching over 7 bases. CDR1 is LGHNA, CDR2 YSLEER, per germline. The J segment lost 5 bases and the V segment lost 0 bases, leaving 10 bases of the junction unmatched. CDR3 size: 17 residues. CDR3 region: CASSQEETSVRNNEQFF. As DNA, the CDR3 is TGCGCCAGCAGCCAAGAAGAAACTAGCGTAAGAAACAATGAGCAGTTCTTC.

The J gene is TRBJ2-1, the V gene TRBV4-3, with a weak D call TRBD1 (5 bases). The V gene's germline CDR1 is LGHNA and CDR2 YSLEER. Trimming pared 0 bases from V and 10 bases from J, leaving 7 bases between. The length of the CDR3 is 12 residues. The CDR3 sequence: CASSQERTEQFF. DNA of the CDR3: TGCGCCAGCAGCCAAGAACGGACAGAGCAGTTCTTC.

In its sample, this clonotype was seen a few times. This chain joins TRBV5-1 and TRBJ2-1; 9 bases line up with TRBD2. V lost 0 bases and J lost 9; bases outside the gene matches: 10. Germline-derived CDR1 and CDR2 are SGHRS and YFSETQ. The CDR3 is 16 residues long. CDR3 nucleotides: TGCGCCAGCAGCTTGGCCGGAGCGGGGGGAGGGGGTGAGCAGTTCTTC. Translating it yields CASSLAGAGGGGEQFF.

The chain joins TRBV30 to TRBJ2-3; TRBD2 might be the D (5 bases). Germline lookup yields CDR1 GTSNPN and CDR2 SVGIG (reference sequence). The CDR3 totals 16 residues. Deletions cut 0 bases from V and 3 bases from J, with 16 bases between. The CDR3, as DNA: TGTGCCTGGAGTGTACCCTTATTAGCGACGACAGATACGCAGTATTTT. This sequence encodes CAWSVPLLATTDTQYF.

This clonotype was detected only a few times. The chain uses TRBV7-8 and TRBJ2-5; 7 bases line up with TRBD2. The CDR3 is 15 residues long. Germline V gene lookup returns CDR1 SGHVS and CDR2 FQNEAQ. The J segment lost 1 base and the V segment lost 3 bases, leaving 5 bases of the junction unmatched. This CDR3 reads CASSFVGGGQETQYF. As DNA, the CDR3 is TGTGCCAGCAGCTTCGTTGGGGGGGGCCAAGAGACCCAGTACTTC.

The chain links TRBV6-2 or TRBV6-3 to TRBJ1-2, with D possibly TRBD1 on 5 matching bases. Per germline, CDR1 MNHEY and CDR2 SVGEGT. The CDR3 totals 13 residues. Trimming shortened V by 4 bases and J by 8 bases, and 14 bases separated the two germline ends. The CDR3 is CASSLYSRDGYTF. The CDR3 DNA is TGTGCCAGCAGTTTGTACTCGAGGGACGGCTACACCTTC.

The sample holds one count of this clonotype. CDR3: CASSWRGDWNEQFF. The CDR3 DNA sequence: TGTGCCAGCAGCTGGCGGGGGGACTGGAATGAGCAGTTCTTC. This chain connects TRBV5-8 to TRBJ2-1; 8 bases line up with TRBD2. Per germline, CDR1 SGHTS and CDR2 YDEGEE. J was trimmed by 7 bases and V by 3 bases; bases with no gene match: 6. CDR3 length: 14 residues.

The chain couples TRBV12-3 or TRBV12-4 to TRBJ1-5; D is perhaps TRBD1 (5 bases). This CDR3 contains 16 residues. Trimming took off 5 bases at V and 4 bases at J, with 18 bases between the two ends. The CDR3 is CASSLSQGRRNQPQHF. In DNA form, the CDR3 reads TGTGCCAGCAGTCTCTCGCAGGGACGTAGGAATCAGCCCCAGCATTTT.

This clonotype showed up many times. The rearrangement joins TRBV18 to TRBJ2-7; tentatively, D is TRBD1 (5 bases). Trimming stripped 4 bases from V and 4 bases from J, with 11 bases between. CDR1 is KGHSH and CDR2 is LQKENI in the germline V gene. The CDR3 runs 13 residues. CDR3 sequence (DNA): TGTGCCAGCTCACAGCAGGGAAGGTACGAGCAGTACTTC. Amino acid sequence: CASSQQGRYEQYF.

The chain carries TRBV20-1 and TRBJ2-5; a possible D gene is TRBD2 (6 bases). Germline CDR1 is DFQATT and CDR2 is SNEGSKA (reference sequence). Trimming took off 6 bases at V and 3 bases at J, with 14 bases between the two ends. CDR3 size: 13 residues. The chain's CDR3 is CSARKPGEETQYF. The CDR3 DNA reads as TGCAGTGCCAGAAAGCCGGGGGAAGAGACCCAGTACTTC.

This chain's CDR3 is CASSAHSGGALDTQYF. The DNA of the CDR3 is TGTGCCAGCAGCGCCCATAGCGGGGGGGCCCTAGATACGCAGTATTTT. The rearrangement links TRBV5-6 to TRBJ2-3, with 11 bases aligning to TRBD2. J lost 5 bases, V lost 4 bases, and 9 bases had no gene match. In germline, CDR1 is SGHDT, CDR2 YYEEEE. The CDR3 extends over 16 amino acids.

As regards this clonotype: The junction differs from germline at one of its ends, possibly a read error. J is TRBJ1-4 and V is TRBV12-3 or TRBV12-4; D call uncertain. The CDR3 has 13 residues. The CDR3 DNA follows: TGTGCCAGCTCTAGTGGAAATAATGCAAAACTGTTTTTT. It codes for CASSSGNNAKLFF.

This clonotype was found many times. The rearrangement links TRBV6-6 to TRBJ1-2; 7 positions agree with TRBD1. The germline gives CDR1 MNHNY, CDR2 SVGAGI (reference sequence). The V and J ends lost 2 bases and 6 bases, in that order; junction bases with no gene match: 3. The CDR3 totals 13 residues. In DNA form, the CDR3 reads TGTGCCAGCAGTTACCCAGGGGGTAATGGCTACACCTTC. This encodes CASSYPGGNGYTF.

The chain recombines TRBV7-2 with TRBJ2-7; 8 bases match TRBD1. Germline V lookup: CDR1 SGHTA, CDR2 FQGNSA. V lost 7 bases to trimming and J lost 2 bases; unmatched junction nucleotides: 7. The CDR3 sequence is 14 residues long. CDR3 nucleotide sequence: TGTGCCAGCACAAACACAGGGGGTCCCTACGAGCAGTACTTC. Translation gives CASTNTGGPYEQYF.

This clonotype turned up a few times. This chain links TRBV5-1 with TRBJ2-1; D is possibly TRBD1 (5 bases). Trimming stripped 4 bases from V and 5 bases from J, with 10 bases between. CDR3 length: 13 residues. Germline V gene data show CDR1 as SGHRS and CDR2 as YFSETQ. CDR3 bases: TGCGCCAGCAGCGTAGGACAAAACAATGAGCAGTTCTTC. Its protein product is CASSVGQNNEQFF.

This clonotype was counted ten times or more. As DNA, the CDR3 is TGTGCCAGCAGCGTCGACGGATACTCTGGAAACACCATATATTTT. It encodes CASSVDGYSGNTIYF. V is TRBV9 and J is TRBJ1-3; D is unclear. The germline V gene has CDR1 SGDLS and CDR2 YYNGEE. CDR3 size: 15 residues. Trimming took off 2 bases at V and 0 bases at J, with 9 bases between the two ends.

J is TRBJ2-5 and V is TRBV4-3, with D possibly being TRBD1 (6 bases). The V gene's germline CDR1 is LGHNA and CDR2 YSLEER. CDR3 size: 17 residues. The V gene lost 3 bases and the J gene lost 5 bases, with 22 bases spanning the gap. The CDR3 protein is CASSQEITGPGRETQYF. In nucleotides, the CDR3 is TGCGCCAGCAGCCAGGAAATCACAGGGCCGGGCAGGGAGACCCAGTACTTC.

A word on this clonotype: One end of the junction varies from germline; a read error may be responsible. This chain connects TRBV5-1 to TRBJ2-3, with a tentative D call TRBD2 (6 bases). CDR3 length: 14 residues. Germline V gene lookup returns CDR1 SGHRS and CDR2 YFSETQ. The CDR3 bases are TGCGCCAGCGGCGAAGGTCGGGAGACAGATGCGCAGTATTTT. It translates to CASGEGRETDAQYF. The variable domain in full, with the rest retrieved from reference TRBV5-1 and TRBJ2-3, is KAGVTQTPRYLIKTRGQQVTLSCSPISGHRSVSWYQQTPGQGLQFLFEYFSETQRNKGNFPGRFSGRQFSNSRSEMNVSTLELGDSALYLCASGEGRETDAQYFGPGTRLTVL.

This clonotype was found a few times. The rearrangement links TRBV12-3 or TRBV12-4 to TRBJ1-4; unclear D gene. V was cut by 6 bases and J by 3 bases, with 20 bases left in between. The CDR3 contains 17 residues. DNA of the CDR3: TGTGCCAGCAGCCCCGGTTGGAGCACGTCAGCTAATGAAAAACTGTTTTTT. This gives the protein CASSPGWSTSANEKLFF.

This clonotype was observed a few times. The chain has TRBV2 and TRBJ2-7; 13 bases match TRBD2. After removal of 7 bases from V and 7 bases from J, the junction contained 4 bases not matched to a gene. The germline V gene has CDR1 SNHLY and CDR2 FYNNEI. This CDR3 spans 13 amino acids. CDR3 in amino acids: CASNGLAGVEQYF. The CDR3 region has the DNA TGTGCCAGCAATGGACTAGCGGGAGTTGAGCAGTACTTC.

This chain uses TRBV20-1 with TRBJ2-3, with D tentatively TRBD2 (6 bases). Looked up from germline, CDR1 is DFQATT and CDR2 is SNEGSKA (reference sequence). V gave up 1 base and J gave up 5 bases, with 19 bases separating them. The CDR3 runs to 16 residues. This CDR3 reads CSARAPPVMGGDTQYF. In DNA form, the CDR3 reads TGCAGTGCTAGAGCCCCCCCCGTAATGGGGGGAGATACGCAGTATTTT.

This sequence joins TRBV7-9 and TRBJ2-7; possible D gene TRBD2, 5 bases. Germline lookup yields CDR1 SEHNR and CDR2 FQNEAQ (reference sequence). The CDR3 is 15 amino acids. Trimming pared 3 bases from V and 6 bases from J, leaving 18 bases between. The CDR3 bases are TGTGCCAGCAGCTTTTTCGGGATATGGACTGGCGAGCAGTACTTC. Its protein is CASSFFGIWTGEQYF.

The CDR3 here is CSVEDHIGVDEQFF. The CDR3 region has the DNA TGCAGCGTTGAAGATCATATAGGGGTGGATGAGCAGTTCTTC. J is TRBJ2-1 and V is TRBV29-1, with D tentatively TRBD1 (5 bases). Trimming left V 0 bases short and J 8 bases short, with 14 bases between. CDR3 length: 14 residues. The germline V gene has CDR1 SQVTM and CDR2 ANQGSEA.

This clonotype was seen many times. The rearrangement uses TRBV12-3 or TRBV12-4 and TRBJ2-1, with 11 bases aligning to TRBD2. The CDR3 extends over 15 amino acids. V dropped 7 bases and J dropped 2; count of bases not matched to a gene: 4. The CDR3 loop is CASNKLAGAYNEQFF. The CDR3 nucleotides read TGTGCCAGCAATAAACTAGCGGGAGCCTACAATGAGCAGTTCTTC.